This TCR beta chain was retrieved from a study of blood T cells in healthy people across ages. This clonotype was found many times. Alongside a J-beta primer mix, a sample-barcoded 5' primer served in a second PCR lasting 7 to 11 cycles. Through a template-switch adaptor with 12 random nucleotides, each cDNA molecule received a tag. In TCRdb, the 5' RACE reads were re-called with MiXCR into one record per CDR3 protein. The sample comprises about 780,000 distinct CDR3 sequences, 46% of which are singletons, and roughly 20% rests with the top ten. Trimming cost V 1 base and J 0 bases, with 6 bases left between them. This CDR3 is built from 14 residues. CDR1 LNHNV and CDR2 YYDKDF come from the germline V gene (reference sequence).

The receptor's source is a man aged 80 or over in good health. The sample was blood. The chain has TRBV15 and TRBJ2-5; D remains unclear. CDR3 sequence (DNA): TGTGCCACCAGCAGAGGTGGTAACCAAGAGACCCAGTACTTC. Translated: CATSRGGNQETQYF.